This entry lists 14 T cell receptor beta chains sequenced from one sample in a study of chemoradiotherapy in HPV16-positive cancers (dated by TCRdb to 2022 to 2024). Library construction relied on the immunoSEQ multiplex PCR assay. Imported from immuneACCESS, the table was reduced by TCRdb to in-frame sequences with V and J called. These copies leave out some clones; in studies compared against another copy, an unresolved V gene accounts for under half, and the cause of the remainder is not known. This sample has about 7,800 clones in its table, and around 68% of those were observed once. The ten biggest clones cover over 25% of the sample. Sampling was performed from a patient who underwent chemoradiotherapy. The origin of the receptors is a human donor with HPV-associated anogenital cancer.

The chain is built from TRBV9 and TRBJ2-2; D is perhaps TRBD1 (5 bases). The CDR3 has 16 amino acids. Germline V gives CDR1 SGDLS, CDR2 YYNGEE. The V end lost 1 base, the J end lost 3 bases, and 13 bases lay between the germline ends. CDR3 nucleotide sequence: TGTGCCAGCAGCGTAACAGGCCCCGTCCACACCGGGGAGCTGTTTTTT. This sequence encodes CASSVTGPVHTGELFF.

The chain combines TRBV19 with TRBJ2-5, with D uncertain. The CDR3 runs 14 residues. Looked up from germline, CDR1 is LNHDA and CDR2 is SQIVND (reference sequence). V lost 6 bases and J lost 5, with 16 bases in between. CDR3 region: CASSPSTLRETQYF. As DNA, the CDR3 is TGTGCCAGTAGCCCCTCGACCCTTAGGGAGACCCAGTACTTC.

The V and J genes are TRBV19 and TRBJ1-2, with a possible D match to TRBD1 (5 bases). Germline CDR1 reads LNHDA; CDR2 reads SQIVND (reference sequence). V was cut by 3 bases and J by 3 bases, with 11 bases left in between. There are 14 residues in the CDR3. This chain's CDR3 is CASSIEGEDYGYTF. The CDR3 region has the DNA TGTGCCAGTAGTATCGAAGGGGAGGACTATGGCTACACCTTC.

The CDR3 coding sequence is TGTGCCAGCAGCTTCGGGACGTATAATGAAAAACTGTTTTTT. Translation: CASSFGTYNEKLFF. The J gene is TRBJ1-4, the V gene TRBV5-5, with a weak D call TRBD1 (5 bases). Germline V gene data show CDR1 as SGHKS and CDR2 as YYEKEE (reference sequence). The CDR3 extends over 14 amino acids. V was trimmed by 2 bases and J by 4 bases, leaving 9 bases between them.

The CDR3 DNA is TGTGCCAGCAGCCCCCGGGAACAGACTTATGGCTACACCTTC. It translates to CASSPREQTYGYTF. V and J are TRBV11-2 and TRBJ1-2; D is undetermined. Germline V gene data show CDR1 as SGHAT and CDR2 as FQNNGV. This CDR3 region has 14 residues. Trimming shortened V by 5 bases and J by 5 bases, and 15 bases separated the two germline ends.

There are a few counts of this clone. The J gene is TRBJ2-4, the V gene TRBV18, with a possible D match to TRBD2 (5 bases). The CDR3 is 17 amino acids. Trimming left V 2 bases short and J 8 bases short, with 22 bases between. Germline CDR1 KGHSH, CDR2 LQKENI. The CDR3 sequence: CASSPESTGGGVDIQYF. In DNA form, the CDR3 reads TGTGCCAGCTCACCAGAGTCGACCGGAGGTGGTGTGGACATTCAGTACTTC.

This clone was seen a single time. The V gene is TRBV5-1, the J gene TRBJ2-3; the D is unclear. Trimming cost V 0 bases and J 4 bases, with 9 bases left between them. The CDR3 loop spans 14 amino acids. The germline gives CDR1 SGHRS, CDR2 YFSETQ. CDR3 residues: CASSLDLRPDTQYF. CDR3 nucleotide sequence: TGCGCCAGCAGCTTGGATCTGAGGCCAGATACGCAGTATTTT.

CDR3 in amino acids: CASSPMTNEQFF. The CDR3 DNA reads as TGTGCCAGCAGCCCTATGACTAATGAGCAGTTCTTC. The rearrangement uses TRBV5-4 and TRBJ2-1, with D unclear. Germline CDR1 SGHNT, CDR2 YYREEE (reference sequence). There are 12 residues in the CDR3. V was cut by 4 bases and J by 7 bases, with 9 bases left in between.

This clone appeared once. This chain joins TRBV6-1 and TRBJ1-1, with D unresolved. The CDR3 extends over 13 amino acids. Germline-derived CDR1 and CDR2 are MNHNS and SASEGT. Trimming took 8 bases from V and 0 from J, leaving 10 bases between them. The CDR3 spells CASGGRMNTEAFF. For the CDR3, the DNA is TGTGCCAGCGGCGGACGGATGAACACTGAAGCTTTCTTT.

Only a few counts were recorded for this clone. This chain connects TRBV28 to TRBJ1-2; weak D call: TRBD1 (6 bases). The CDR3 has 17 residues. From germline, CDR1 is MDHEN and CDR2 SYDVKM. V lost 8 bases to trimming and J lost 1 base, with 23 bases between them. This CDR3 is CASLTGTRWTVNYGYTF. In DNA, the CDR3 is TGTGCCAGCCTTACCGGAACGAGATGGACAGTTAACTATGGCTACACCTTC.

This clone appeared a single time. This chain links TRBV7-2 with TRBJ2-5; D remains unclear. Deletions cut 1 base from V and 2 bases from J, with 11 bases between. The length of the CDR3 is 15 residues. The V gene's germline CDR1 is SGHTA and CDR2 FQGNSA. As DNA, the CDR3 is TGTGCCAGCAGCTTAGACCCTCGACCACAAGAGACCCAGTACTTC. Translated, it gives CASSLDPRPQETQYF.

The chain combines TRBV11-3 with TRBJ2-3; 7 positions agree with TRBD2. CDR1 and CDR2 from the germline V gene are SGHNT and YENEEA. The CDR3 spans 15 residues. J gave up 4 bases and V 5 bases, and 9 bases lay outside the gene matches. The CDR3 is CASSLQRGWADTQYF. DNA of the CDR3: TGTGCCAGCAGCCTCCAGCGGGGATGGGCAGATACGCAGTATTTT.

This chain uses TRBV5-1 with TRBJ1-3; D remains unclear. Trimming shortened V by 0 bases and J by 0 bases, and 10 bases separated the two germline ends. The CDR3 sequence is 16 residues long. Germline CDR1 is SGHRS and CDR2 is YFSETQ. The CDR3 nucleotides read TGCGCCAGCAGCTTGGTTCCCCTCAGCTCTGGAAACACCATATATTTT. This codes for CASSLVPLSSGNTIYF.

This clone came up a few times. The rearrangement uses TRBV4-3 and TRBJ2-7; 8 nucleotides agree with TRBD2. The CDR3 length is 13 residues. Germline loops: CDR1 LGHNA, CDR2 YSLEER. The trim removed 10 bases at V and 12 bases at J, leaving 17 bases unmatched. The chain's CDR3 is CANRTSLKEAWYV. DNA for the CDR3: TGCGCCAACCGGACTAGCTTAAAGGAGGCTTGGTACGTC.